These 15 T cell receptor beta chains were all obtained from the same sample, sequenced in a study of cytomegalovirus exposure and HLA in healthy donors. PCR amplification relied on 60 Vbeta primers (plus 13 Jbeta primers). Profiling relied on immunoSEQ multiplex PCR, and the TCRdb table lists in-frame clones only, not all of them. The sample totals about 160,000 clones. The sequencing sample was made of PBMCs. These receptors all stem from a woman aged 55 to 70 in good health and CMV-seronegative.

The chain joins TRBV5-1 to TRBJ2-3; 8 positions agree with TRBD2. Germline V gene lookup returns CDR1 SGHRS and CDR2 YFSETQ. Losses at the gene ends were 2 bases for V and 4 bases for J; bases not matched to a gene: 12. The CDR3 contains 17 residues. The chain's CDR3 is CASSFPRAGASPDTQYF. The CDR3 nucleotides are TGCGCCAGCAGCTTCCCCAGAGCGGGGGCCTCCCCAGATACGCAGTATTTT.

The CDR3 coding sequence is TGTGCCAGAAGCTTCCCTAGCGGACACACCTACGAGCAGTACTTC. It yields the protein CARSFPSGHTYEQYF. The chain has TRBV5-3 and TRBJ2-7; TRBD2 matches at 7 bases. TRBV5-3 is an ORF, and what it does is uncertain. This CDR3 contains 15 residues. V lost 2 bases and J lost 2; bases outside the gene matches: 7.

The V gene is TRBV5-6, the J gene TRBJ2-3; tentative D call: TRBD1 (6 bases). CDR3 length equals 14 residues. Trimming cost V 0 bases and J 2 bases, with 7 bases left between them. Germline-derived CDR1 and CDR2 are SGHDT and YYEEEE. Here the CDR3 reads CASSLDRATDTQYF. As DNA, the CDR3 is TGTGCCAGCAGCTTGGACAGGGCCACAGATACGCAGTATTTT.

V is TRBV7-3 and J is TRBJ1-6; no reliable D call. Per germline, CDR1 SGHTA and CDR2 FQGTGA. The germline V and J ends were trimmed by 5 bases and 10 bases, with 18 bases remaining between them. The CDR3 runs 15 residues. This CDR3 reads CASSRRYGYDSPLHF. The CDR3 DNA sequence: TGTGCCAGCAGCCGCAGATACGGGTACGACTCACCCCTCCACTTT.

The CDR3 protein is CASSNSDTGELFF. DNA for the CDR3: TGTGCCAGCAGCAACTCCGACACCGGGGAGCTGTTTTTT. V usage is TRBV7-9 and J usage is TRBJ2-2; no firm D call. The length of the CDR3 is 13 residues. From germline, CDR1 is SEHNR and CDR2 FQNEAQ (reference sequence). V lost 5 bases, J lost 3 bases, and 7 bases lay in between. Full variable domain (rest looked up from reference TRBV7-9 and TRBJ2-2): DTGVSQNPRHKITKRGQNVTFRCDPISEHNRLYWYRQTLGQGPEFLTYFQNEAQLEKSRLLSDRFSAERPKGSFSTLEIQRTEQGDSAMYLCASSNSDTGELFFGEGSRLTVL.

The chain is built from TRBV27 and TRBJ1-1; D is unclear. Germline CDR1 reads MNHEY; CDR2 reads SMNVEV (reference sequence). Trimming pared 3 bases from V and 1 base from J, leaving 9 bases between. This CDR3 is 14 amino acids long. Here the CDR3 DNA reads TGTGCCAGCAGTTTTTCGGGGTCGAACACTGAAGCTTTCTTT. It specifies CASSFSGSNTEAFF.

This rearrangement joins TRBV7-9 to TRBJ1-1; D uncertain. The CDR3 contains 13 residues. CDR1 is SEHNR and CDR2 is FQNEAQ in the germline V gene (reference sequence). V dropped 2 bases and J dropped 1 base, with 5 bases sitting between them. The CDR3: CASSLSANTEAFF. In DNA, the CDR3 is TGTGCCAGCAGCTTAAGCGCGAACACTGAAGCTTTCTTT. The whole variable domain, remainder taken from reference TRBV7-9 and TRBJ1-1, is DTGVSQNPRHKITKRGQNVTFRCDPISEHNRLYWYRQTLGQGPEFLTYFQNEAQLEKSRLLSDRFSAERPKGSFSTLEIQRTEQGDSAMYLCASSLSANTEAFFGQGTRLTVV.

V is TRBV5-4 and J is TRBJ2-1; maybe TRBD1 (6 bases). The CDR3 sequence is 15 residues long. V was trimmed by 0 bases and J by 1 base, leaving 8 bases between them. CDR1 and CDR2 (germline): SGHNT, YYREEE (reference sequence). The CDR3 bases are TGTGCCAGCAGCTTGGTGGACAGATCCTACAATGAGCAGTTCTTC. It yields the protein CASSLVDRSYNEQFF.

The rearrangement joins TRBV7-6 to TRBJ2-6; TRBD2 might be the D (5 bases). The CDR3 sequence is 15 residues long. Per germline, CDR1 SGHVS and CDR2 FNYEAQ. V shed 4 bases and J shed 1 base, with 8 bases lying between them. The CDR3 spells CASSYGLSGANVLTF. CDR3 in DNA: TGTGCCAGCAGCTACGGACTTTCTGGGGCCAACGTCCTGACTTTC.

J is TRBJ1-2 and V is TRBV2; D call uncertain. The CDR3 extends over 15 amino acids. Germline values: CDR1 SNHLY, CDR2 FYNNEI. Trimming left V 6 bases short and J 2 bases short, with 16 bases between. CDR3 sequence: CASRAGSWRNYGYTF. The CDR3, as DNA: TGTGCCAGCAGAGCTGGGTCCTGGAGAAACTATGGCTACACCTTC. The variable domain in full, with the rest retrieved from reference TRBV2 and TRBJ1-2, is EPEVTQTPSHQVTQMGQEVILRCVPISNHLYFYWYRQILGQKVEFLVSFYNNEISEKSEIFDDQFSVERPDGSNFTLKIRSTKLEDSAMYFCASRAGSWRNYGYTFGSGTRLTVV.

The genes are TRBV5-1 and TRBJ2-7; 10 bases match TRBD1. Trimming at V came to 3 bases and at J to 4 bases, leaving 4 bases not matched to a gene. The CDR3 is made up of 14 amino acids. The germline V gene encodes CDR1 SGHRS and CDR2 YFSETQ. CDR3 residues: CASSWGTGEYEQYF. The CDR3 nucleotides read TGCGCCAGCAGCTGGGGGACAGGGGAATACGAGCAGTACTTC.

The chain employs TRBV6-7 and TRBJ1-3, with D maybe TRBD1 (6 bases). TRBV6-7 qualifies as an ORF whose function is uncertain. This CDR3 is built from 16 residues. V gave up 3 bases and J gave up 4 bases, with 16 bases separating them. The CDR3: CASSYAEGQGGNTIYF. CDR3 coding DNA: TGTGCCAGCAGTTATGCAGAAGGCCAGGGGGGAAACACCATATATTTT.

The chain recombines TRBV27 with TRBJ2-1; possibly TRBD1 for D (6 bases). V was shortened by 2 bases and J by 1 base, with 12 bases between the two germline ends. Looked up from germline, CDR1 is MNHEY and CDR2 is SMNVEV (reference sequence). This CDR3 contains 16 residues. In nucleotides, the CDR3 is TGTGCCAGCAGTTTACCAGGGGCAAGGTCCTACAATGAGCAGTTCTTC. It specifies CASSLPGARSYNEQFF.

In DNA form, the CDR3 reads TGTGCCAGCAGACCTCGGACAGCCGGGAACACTGAAGCTTTCTTT. It yields the protein CASRPRTAGNTEAFF. The chain joins TRBV6-5 to TRBJ1-1; D might be TRBD1 (6 bases). Germline loops: CDR1 MNHEY, CDR2 SVGAGI. V was trimmed by 6 bases and J by 1 base, leaving 15 bases between them. The CDR3 totals 15 residues.

CDR3 protein: CASSLRQGAWTEAFF. The CDR3 DNA reads TGTGCCAGCAGTTTACGACAGGGGGCATGGACTGAAGCTTTCTTT. V gene TRBV27 combines with J gene TRBJ1-1; 10 positions match TRBD1. This CDR3 is 15 amino acids long. From germline, CDR1 is MNHEY and CDR2 SMNVEV (reference sequence). V lost 2 bases to trimming and J lost 5 bases; unmatched junction nucleotides: 5.